These 6 T cell receptor beta chains were sequenced from one sample in a study of blood T cell repertoires in COVID-19. Sequenced by immunoSEQ multiplex PCR; TCRdb stores in-frame clones only, minus some. The sample consists of some 95,000 clones, less than 85% of them appearing once. The sample comprised peripheral blood. These receptors originate from a man between 65 and 85 years old with acute or convalescent COVID-19.

The J gene is TRBJ2-3, the V gene TRBV9; a possible D gene is TRBD2 (5 bases). V lost 4 bases, J lost 0 bases, and 15 bases lay in between. The CDR3 runs to 16 residues. The germline gives CDR1 SGDLS, CDR2 YYNGEE. In DNA, the CDR3 is TGTGCCAGCAGCTCAGAAGGAGGCGGGAGCACAGATACGCAGTATTTT. Amino acids: CASSSEGGGSTDTQYF. The entire variable domain, with the rest obtained from reference TRBV9 and TRBJ2-3, is as follows: DSGVTQTPKHLITATGQRVTLRCSPRSGDLSVYWYQQSLDQGLQFLIQYYNGEERAKGNILERFSAQQFPDLHSELNLSSLELGDSALYFCASSSEGGGSTDTQYFGPGTRLTVL.

This rearrangement joins TRBV5-4 to TRBJ2-7, with D perhaps matching TRBD1 (6 bases). V was pared by 4 bases and J by 5 bases, with 13 bases between. The CDR3 loop spans 13 amino acids. Germline V lookup: CDR1 SGHNT, CDR2 YYREEE (reference sequence). CDR3 nucleotide sequence: TGTGCCAGCAGCCCGGGACAATTTGACGAGCAGTACTTC. Protein sequence: CASSPGQFDEQYF.

The chain employs TRBV28 and TRBJ1-5, with D uncertain. The V end was cut by 1 base, the J end by 1 base, with 8 bases between. Germline assignment: CDR1 MDHEN and CDR2 SYDVKM. This CDR3 region has 15 residues. In nucleotides, the CDR3 is TGTGCCAGCAGTTTATTGAGTCCAAGCAATCAGCCCCAGCATTTT. Translating it yields CASSLLSPSNQPQHF.

This rearrangement joins TRBV7-9 to TRBJ1-6; D gene ambiguous. V was trimmed by 3 bases and J by 7 bases, leaving 7 bases between them. The germline V gene has CDR1 SEHNR and CDR2 FQNEAQ (reference sequence). The CDR3 spans 13 residues. CDR3 nucleotide sequence: TGTGCCAGCAGCTTGGTCGAGAATTCACCCCTCCACTTT. This translates into CASSLVENSPLHF.

The J gene is TRBJ1-2, the V gene TRBV7-9, with unresolved D. V was cut by 2 bases and J by 7 bases, with 8 bases left in between. This CDR3 region has 12 residues. In germline, CDR1 is SEHNR, CDR2 FQNEAQ (reference sequence). The CDR3 region has the DNA TGTGCCAGCAGCTTAATTCAGGCTGGCTACACCTTC. This codes for CASSLIQAGYTF.

The rearrangement links TRBV6-1 to TRBJ1-2; D ambiguous. The germline V and J ends were trimmed by 2 bases and 4 bases, with 8 bases remaining between them. The germline CDR1 and CDR2 sequences are MNHNS and SASEGT. The CDR3 loop spans 13 amino acids. Written as DNA, the CDR3 is TGTGCCAGCAGTGAAAATGGCCTCTATGGCTACACCTTC. Its translation: CASSENGLYGYTF.